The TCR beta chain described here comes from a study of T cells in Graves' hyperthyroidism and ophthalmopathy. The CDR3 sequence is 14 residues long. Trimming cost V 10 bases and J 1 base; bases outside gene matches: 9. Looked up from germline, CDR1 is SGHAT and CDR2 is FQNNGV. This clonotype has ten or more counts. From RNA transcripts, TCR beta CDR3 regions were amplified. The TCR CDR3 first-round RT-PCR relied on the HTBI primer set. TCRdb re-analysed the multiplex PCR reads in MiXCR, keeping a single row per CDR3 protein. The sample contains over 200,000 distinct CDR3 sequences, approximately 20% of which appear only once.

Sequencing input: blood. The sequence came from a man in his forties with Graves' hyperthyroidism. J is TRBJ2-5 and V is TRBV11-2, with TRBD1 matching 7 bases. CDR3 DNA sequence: TGTGCCACCTCCGAGAACAGGGGCCAAGAGACCCAGTACTTC. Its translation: CATSENRGQETQYF.